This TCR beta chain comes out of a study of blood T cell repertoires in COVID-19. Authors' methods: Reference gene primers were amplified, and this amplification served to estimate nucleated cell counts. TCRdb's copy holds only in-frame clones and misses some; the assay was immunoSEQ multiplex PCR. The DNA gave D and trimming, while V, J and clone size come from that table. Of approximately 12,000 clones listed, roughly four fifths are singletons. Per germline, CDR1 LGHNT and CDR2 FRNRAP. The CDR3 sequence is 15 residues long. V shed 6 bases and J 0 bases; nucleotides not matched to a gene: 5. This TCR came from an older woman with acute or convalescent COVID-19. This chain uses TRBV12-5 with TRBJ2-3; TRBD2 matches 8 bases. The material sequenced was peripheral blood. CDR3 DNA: TGTGCTAGTGGCCGGACTAGCAGTAGCACAGATACGCAGTATTTT. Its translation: CASGRTSSSTDTQYF.